This TCR beta chain was observed in a study of shared clonotypes between healthy human individuals. Generated by immunoSEQ multiplex PCR, the TCRdb table keeps only in-frame clones and is missing some. The sample lists roughly 2,000,000 clones; about 95% were seen once. Only CD45RO-negative cells positively selected for CCR7 counted as naive CD8 cells, so terminally differentiated effector memory CD45RA+ cells were excluded. Study findings and constraints: The study found lower generation probabilities in non-shared clonotypes than in those shared by all four donors. Large sequencing depth failed to make sorted-subset sequencing complete, rarefaction showed.

CDR1 is PRHDT and CDR2 is FYEKMQ in the germline V gene (reference sequence). The V segment lost 5 bases and the J segment 7 bases; nucleotides outside the gene matches: 9. This CDR3 region has 16 residues. On this clone: Its antigen remains unknown.

Material: naive CD8+ T cells sorted from blood. This clonotype originated in a man between 18 and 29 years old in good health. The genes are TRBV13 and TRBJ2-2; 11 nucleotides agree with TRBD2. Written as DNA, the CDR3 is TGTGCCAGCAGCCTGAGACTAGCGGGATATATCGGGGAGCTGTTTTTT. This gives the protein CASSLRLAGYIGELFF.